The rows below give T cell receptor beta chains drawn from one sample of a study of CXCR3-negative and CXCR3-positive naive CD8 T cells. TCRdb re-called the 5' RACE reads and shows each CDR3 protein once, DNA omitted. This table lists about 40,000 distinct CDR3 sequences. Material: memory CD8+ T cells from blood. The receptor source for this set is a human donor in good health. Some clones in this sample may be carry-over from other donors' samples. Both conserved end residues are part of each CDR3. The order of the fields is V gene, clone size, J gene, CDR3 protein. Clone size is given for some rows only: seen once, a few or many times, or a class if the clone is expanded.

V: TRBV5-1
size: NA
J: TRBJ2-3
CDR3: CASSLPQGWTSGDPDTQYF

V: TRBV20-1
size: medium-sized
J: TRBJ2-7
CDR3: CSATDRGSSSYEQYF

V: TRBV11-3
size: NA
J: TRBJ1-1
CDR3: CASSPRGGTEAFF

V: TRBV29-1
size: NA
J: TRBJ2-7
CDR3: CSAEGDSSYEQYF

V: TRBV29-1
size: NA
J: TRBJ2-1
CDR3: CSVEQGGNEQFF

V: TRBV4-3
size: NA
J: TRBJ2-6
CDR3: CASSQDRRYSGANVLTF

V: TRBV29-1
size: NA
J: TRBJ2-7
CDR3: CSVVEDPSYEQYF

V: TRBV20-1
size: NA
J: TRBJ1-5
CDR3: CSARDLVGHSNQPQHF

V: TRBV29-1
size: NA
J: TRBJ1-3
CDR3: CSVVPSGNTIYF

V: TRBV11-2
size: NA
J: TRBJ2-7
CDR3: CASSHRTWEQYF

V: TRBV12-2
size: NA
J: TRBJ2-3
CDR3: CASRLSASGQTDTQYF

V: TRBV11-2
size: NA
J: TRBJ2-3
CDR3: CASSSGDSSTDTQYF

V: TRBV9
size: NA
J: TRBJ1-1
CDR3: CASSAGETEAFF

V: TRBV4-3
size: NA
J: TRBJ2-2
CDR3: CASSQDSPSGQGFFVAGELFF

V: TRBV29-1
size: NA
J: TRBJ1-1
CDR3: CSVETVATEAFF

V: TRBV2
size: NA
J: TRBJ2-3
CDR3: CASSQGDTQYF

V: TRBV21-1
size: NA
J: TRBJ2-5
CDR3: CASSKRTGGRETQYF

V: TRBV7-9
size: NA
J: TRBJ2-3
CDR3: CASSLAGFTDTQYF

V: TRBV20-1
size: NA
J: TRBJ2-1
CDR3: CSARGQGEANEQFF

V: TRBV11-2
size: NA
J: TRBJ1-2
CDR3: CASSLSGTIYGYTF

V: TRBV11-3
size: NA
J: TRBJ2-1
CDR3: CASSSDREDEQFF

V: TRBV6-2/TRBV6-3
size: NA
J: TRBJ2-4
CDR3: CASKPGQGSIQYF

V: TRBV14
size: NA
J: TRBJ2-5
CDR3: CASSQAVTRRTQETQYF

V: TRBV6-5
size: NA
J: TRBJ2-2
CDR3: CASSYSSLAGFSGELFF

V: TRBV12-3/TRBV12-4
size: NA
J: TRBJ2-7
CDR3: CASSLLAGGWEQYF

V: TRBV20-1
size: NA
J: TRBJ2-3
CDR3: CSAIPLAGGPTDTQYF

V: TRBV7-2
size: NA
J: TRBJ2-2
CDR3: CASSFGQANTGELFF

V: TRBV7-2
size: NA
J: TRBJ2-6
CDR3: CASRFPAGANVLTF

V: TRBV29-1
size: NA
J: TRBJ2-3
CDR3: CSVVWEGRADTQYF

V: TRBV3-1
size: NA
J: TRBJ2-2
CDR3: CASSQDPRGFNTGELFF

V: TRBV4-3
size: NA
J: TRBJ2-5
CDR3: CASSQDIGEPETQYF

V: TRBV29-1
size: NA
J: TRBJ1-1
CDR3: CSVEGGENTEAFF

V: TRBV7-9
size: NA
J: TRBJ2-3
CDR3: CASSGSGTDTQYF

V: TRBV20-1
size: NA
J: TRBJ1-3
CDR3: CSAILPSSGNTIYF

V: TRBV5-1
size: NA
J: TRBJ1-5
CDR3: CASSSWGGSNQPQHF

V: TRBV27
size: NA
J: TRBJ2-7
CDR3: CASSGDGGNYEQYF

V: TRBV4-1
size: NA
J: TRBJ2-7
CDR3: CASSQPGVSYEQYF

V: TRBV20-1
size: NA
J: TRBJ2-7
CDR3: CSATLQAGGPYEQYF

V: TRBV20-1
size: NA
J: TRBJ2-7
CDR3: CSARPADSDYEQYF

V: TRBV7-2
size: NA
J: TRBJ2-5
CDR3: CASSFWQTKGETQYF

V: TRBV30
size: medium-sized
J: TRBJ2-7
CDR3: CAWRGLTSSYEQYF

V: TRBV6-2/TRBV6-3
size: medium-sized
J: TRBJ2-3
CDR3: CASSWAPTDTQYF

V: TRBV7-2
size: medium-sized
J: TRBJ2-7
CDR3: CASSLVGQGNYEQYF

V: TRBV28
size: NA
J: TRBJ2-1
CDR3: CASSSRNQELTYNEQFF

V: TRBV6-2/TRBV6-3
size: NA
J: TRBJ1-1
CDR3: CASSAIVGAADTEAFF

V: TRBV6-4
size: NA
J: TRBJ2-1
CDR3: CASSGTSGGYNEQFF

V: TRBV6-2/TRBV6-3
size: NA
J: TRBJ1-4
CDR3: CASSYIVGGGGEKLFF

V: TRBV14
size: NA
J: TRBJ2-7
CDR3: CASSLRASGGAYEQYF

V: TRBV12-3/TRBV12-4
size: NA
J: TRBJ1-1
CDR3: CASSAGTTTGTEAFF

V: TRBV7-6
size: NA
J: TRBJ1-5
CDR3: CASSEYSNQPQHF

V: TRBV6-5
size: NA
J: TRBJ2-3
CDR3: CASSYSASDDTDTQYF

V: TRBV2
size: NA
J: TRBJ2-3
CDR3: CASRGGVHTDTQYF

V: TRBV14
size: NA
J: TRBJ2-1
CDR3: CASSRLGGGWIDNEQFF

V: TRBV15
size: NA
J: TRBJ2-3
CDR3: CATSRVAGYTDTQYF